This T cell receptor (beta chain) was retrieved from a study of T cell changes during pregnancy in multiple sclerosis. Sequencing used immunoSEQ multiplex PCR; TCRdb keeps in-frame clones, though not all of them. This sample has fewer than 20,000 clones; about 83% occur once, and the top ten carry about 9.6%. The receptor comes from a female donor with multiple sclerosis, enrolled in a pregnancy study. The sample was CD8+ T cells from peripheral blood mononuclear cells, taken after pregnancy.

The DNA of the CDR3 is TGCGCCAGCAGCCAAGGGGGGGGTTACAATGAGCAGTTCTTC. Translating gives CASSQGGGYNEQFF. The V and J genes are TRBV4-1 and TRBJ2-1, with 7 bases lining up with TRBD2. Germline V lookup: CDR1 MGHRA, CDR2 YSYEKL. V shed 1 base, J shed 4 bases, and the junction held 1 base outside the gene matches. There are 14 residues in the CDR3.